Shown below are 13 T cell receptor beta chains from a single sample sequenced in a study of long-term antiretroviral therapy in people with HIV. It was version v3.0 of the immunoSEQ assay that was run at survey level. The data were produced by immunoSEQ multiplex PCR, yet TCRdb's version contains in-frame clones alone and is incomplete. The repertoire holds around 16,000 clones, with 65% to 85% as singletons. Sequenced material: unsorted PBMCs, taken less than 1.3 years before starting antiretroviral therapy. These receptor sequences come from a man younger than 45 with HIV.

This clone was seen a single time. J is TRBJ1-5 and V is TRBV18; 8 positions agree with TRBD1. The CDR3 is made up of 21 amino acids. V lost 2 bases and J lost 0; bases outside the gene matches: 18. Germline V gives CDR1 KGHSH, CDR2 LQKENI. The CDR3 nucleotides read TGTGCCAGCTCACCATCTCGCAGTATTGCAGGGGGCGGATATAGCAATCAGCCCCAGCATTTT. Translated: CASSPSRSIAGGGYSNQPQHF.

CDR3 sequence (DNA): TGTGCCAGCAGTTACTCGGACAGGGGGAGCACTGAAGCTTTCTTT. This codes for CASSYSDRGSTEAFF. V gene TRBV6-5 combines with J gene TRBJ1-1; 10 nucleotides agree with TRBD1. The CDR3 consists of 15 residues. V trimming: 0 bases; J trimming: 4 bases; junction bases outside the gene matches: 2. From germline, CDR1 is MNHEY and CDR2 SVGAGI.

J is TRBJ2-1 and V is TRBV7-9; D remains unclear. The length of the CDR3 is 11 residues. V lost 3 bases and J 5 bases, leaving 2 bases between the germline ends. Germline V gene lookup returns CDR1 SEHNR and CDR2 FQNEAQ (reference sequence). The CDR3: CASSLNNEQFF. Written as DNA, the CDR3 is TGTGCCAGCAGCTTGAACAATGAGCAGTTCTTC. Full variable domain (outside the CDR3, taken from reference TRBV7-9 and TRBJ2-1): DTGVSQNPRHKITKRGQNVTFRCDPISEHNRLYWYRQTLGQGPEFLTYFQNEAQLEKSRLLSDRFSAERPKGSFSTLEIQRTEQGDSAMYLCASSLNNEQFFGPGTRLTVL.

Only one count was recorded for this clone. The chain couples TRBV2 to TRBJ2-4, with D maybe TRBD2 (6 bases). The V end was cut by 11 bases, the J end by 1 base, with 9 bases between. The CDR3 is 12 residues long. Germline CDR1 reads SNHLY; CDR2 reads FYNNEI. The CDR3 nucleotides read TGTGCCGGGGGGTTGGCCAAAAACATTCAGTACTTC. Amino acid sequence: CAGGLAKNIQYF. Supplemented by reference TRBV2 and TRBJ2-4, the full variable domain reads EPEVTQTPSHQVTQMGQEVILRCVPISNHLYFYWYRQILGQKVEFLVSFYNNEISEKSEIFDDQFSVERPDGSNFTLKIRSTKLEDSAMYFCAGGLAKNIQYFGAGTRLSVL.

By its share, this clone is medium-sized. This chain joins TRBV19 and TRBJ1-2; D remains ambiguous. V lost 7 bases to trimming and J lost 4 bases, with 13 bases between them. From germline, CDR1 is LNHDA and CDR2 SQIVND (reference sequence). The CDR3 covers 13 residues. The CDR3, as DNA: TGTGCCAGTAACGGGGTTTATGGCTATGGCTACACCTTC. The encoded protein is CASNGVYGYGYTF. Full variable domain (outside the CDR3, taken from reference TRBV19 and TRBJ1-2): DGGITQSPKYLFRKEGQNVTLSCEQNLNHDAMYWYRQDPGQGLRLIYYSQIVNDFQKGDIAEGYSVSREKKESFPLTVTSAQKNPTAFYLCASNGVYGYGYTFGSGTRLTVV.

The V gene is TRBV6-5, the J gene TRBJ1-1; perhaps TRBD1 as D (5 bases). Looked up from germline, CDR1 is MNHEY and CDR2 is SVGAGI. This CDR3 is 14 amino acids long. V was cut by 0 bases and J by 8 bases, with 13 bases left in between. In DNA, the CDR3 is TGTGCCAGCAGTTACTCGGCAGGGAGGAGAGAAGCTTTCTTT. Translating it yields CASSYSAGRREAFF.

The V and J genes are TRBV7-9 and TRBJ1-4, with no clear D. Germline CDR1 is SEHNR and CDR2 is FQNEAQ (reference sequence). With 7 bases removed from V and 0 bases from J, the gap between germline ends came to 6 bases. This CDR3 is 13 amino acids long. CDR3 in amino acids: CASKMSTNEKLFF. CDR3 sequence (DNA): TGTGCCAGCAAGATGTCAACTAATGAAAAACTGTTTTTT.

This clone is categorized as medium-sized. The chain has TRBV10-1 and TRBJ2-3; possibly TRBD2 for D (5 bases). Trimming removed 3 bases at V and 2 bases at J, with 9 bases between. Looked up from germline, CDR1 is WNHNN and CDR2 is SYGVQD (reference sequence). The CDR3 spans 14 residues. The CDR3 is CASSDSGNTDTQYF. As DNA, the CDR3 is TGCGCCAGCAGTGATTCGGGGAACACAGATACGCAGTATTTT.

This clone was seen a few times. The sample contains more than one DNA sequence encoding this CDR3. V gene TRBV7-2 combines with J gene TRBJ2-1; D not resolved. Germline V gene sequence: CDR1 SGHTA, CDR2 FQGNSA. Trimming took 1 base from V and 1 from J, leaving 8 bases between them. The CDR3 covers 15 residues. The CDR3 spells CASSLGVGSYNEQFF. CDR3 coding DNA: TGTGCCAGCAGCTTAGGAGTGGGATCCTACAATGAGCAGTTCTTC.

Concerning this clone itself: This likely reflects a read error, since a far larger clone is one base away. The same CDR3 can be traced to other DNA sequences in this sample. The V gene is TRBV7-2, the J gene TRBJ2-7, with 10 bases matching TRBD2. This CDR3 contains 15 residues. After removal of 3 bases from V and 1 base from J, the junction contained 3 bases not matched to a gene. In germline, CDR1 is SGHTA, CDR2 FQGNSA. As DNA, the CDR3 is TGTGCCAGCAGCTTTAGCGGGGGGCCATCCTACGAGCAGTACTTC. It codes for CASSFSGGPSYEQYF.

The DNA for the CDR3 is TGTGCCAGCAGCTTAGTACTAGAAAACGAGCAGTACTTC. This codes for CASSLVLENEQYF. The V gene is TRBV7-2, the J gene TRBJ2-7; perhaps TRBD2 as D (5 bases). Germline V CDR1 and CDR2: SGHTA, FQGNSA. V was shortened by 1 base and J by 5 bases, with 9 bases between the two germline ends. This CDR3 has 13 amino acids.

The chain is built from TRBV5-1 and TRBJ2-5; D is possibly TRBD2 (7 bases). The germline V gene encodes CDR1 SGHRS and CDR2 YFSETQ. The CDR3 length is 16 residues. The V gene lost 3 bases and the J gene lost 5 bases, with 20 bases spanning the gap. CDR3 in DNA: TGCGCCAGCAGCTGGGAGGGACATCACTTCGGCGAGACCCAGTACTTC. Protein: CASSWEGHHFGETQYF. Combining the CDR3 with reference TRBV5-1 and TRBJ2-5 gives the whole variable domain KAGVTQTPRYLIKTRGQQVTLSCSPISGHRSVSWYQQTPGQGLQFLFEYFSETQRNKGNFPGRFSGRQFSNSRSEMNVSTLELGDSALYLCASSWEGHHFGETQYFGPGTRLLVL.

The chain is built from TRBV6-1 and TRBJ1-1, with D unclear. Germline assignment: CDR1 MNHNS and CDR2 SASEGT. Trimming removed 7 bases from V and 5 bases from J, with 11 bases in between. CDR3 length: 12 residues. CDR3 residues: CASNVWWTEAFF. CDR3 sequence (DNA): TGTGCCAGCAATGTCTGGTGGACTGAAGCTTTCTTT.